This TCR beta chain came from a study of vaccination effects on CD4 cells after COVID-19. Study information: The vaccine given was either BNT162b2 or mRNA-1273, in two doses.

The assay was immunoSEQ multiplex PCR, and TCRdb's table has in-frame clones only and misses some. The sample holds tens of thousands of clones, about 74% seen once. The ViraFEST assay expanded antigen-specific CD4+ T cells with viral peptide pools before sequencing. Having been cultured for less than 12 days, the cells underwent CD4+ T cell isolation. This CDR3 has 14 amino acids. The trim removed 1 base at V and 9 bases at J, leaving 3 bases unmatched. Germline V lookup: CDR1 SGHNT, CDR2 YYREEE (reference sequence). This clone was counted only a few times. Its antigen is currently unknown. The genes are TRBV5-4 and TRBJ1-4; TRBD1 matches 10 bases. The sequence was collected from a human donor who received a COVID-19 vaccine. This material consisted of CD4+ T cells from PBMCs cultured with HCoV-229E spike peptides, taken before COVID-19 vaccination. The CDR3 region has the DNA TGTGCCAGCAGCTTGAAGGGACAGGGGCAAAAACTGTTTTTT. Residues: CASSLKGQGQKLFF.